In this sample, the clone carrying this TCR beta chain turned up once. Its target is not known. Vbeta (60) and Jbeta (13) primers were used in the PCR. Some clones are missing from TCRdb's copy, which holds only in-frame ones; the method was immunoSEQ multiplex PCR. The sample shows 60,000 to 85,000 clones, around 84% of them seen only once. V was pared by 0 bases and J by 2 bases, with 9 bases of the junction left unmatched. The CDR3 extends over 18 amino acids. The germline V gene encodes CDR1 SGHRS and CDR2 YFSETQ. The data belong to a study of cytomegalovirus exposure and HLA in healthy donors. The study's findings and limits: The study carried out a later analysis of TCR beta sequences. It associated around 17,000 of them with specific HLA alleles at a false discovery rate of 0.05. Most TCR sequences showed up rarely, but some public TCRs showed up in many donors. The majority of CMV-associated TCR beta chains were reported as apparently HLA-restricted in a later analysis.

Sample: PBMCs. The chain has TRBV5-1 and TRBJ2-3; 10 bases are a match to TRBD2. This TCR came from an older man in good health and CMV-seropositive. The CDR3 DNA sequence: TGCGCCAGCAGCTTGGCTAGCGGGGGCCGTATATACACAGATACGCAGTATTTT. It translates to CASSLASGGRIYTDTQYF.